These T cell receptor beta chains were read from a single sample in a study of T cells after yellow fever vaccination. Each CDR3 protein is one row after TCRdb ran MiXCR on the 5' RACE reads. Of about 50,000 distinct CDR3 sequences listed, roughly 7.4% are singletons. The sequencing here drew on CD8+ T cells sorted from PBMCs, taken on the day of the first yellow fever vaccination. These receptors came from a man aged 18-30 years who received the YFV17D yellow fever vaccine. CDR3s include the opening cysteine and the closing phenylalanine or tryptophan. A D gene is named only where the DNA matches it firmly. The listing skips clone size in some rows; elsewhere it reads once, few, many or a size class.

>many|TRBV4-3|.|TRBJ2-1
TGCGCCAGCAGCCAAGAGTGGGCAGGAGTTTACAATGAGCAGTTCTTC
CASSQEWAGVYNEQFF
>many|TRBV10-3|.|TRBJ2-1
TGTGCCATCAGTGAGCCGGAACGGGGTAATGGGAATGAGCAGTTCTTC
CAISEPERGNGNEQFF
>many|TRBV6-5|.|TRBJ1-3
TGTGCCAGCAGTTTTACCTCGGGGGGTTCTGTCGCTGGAAACACCATATATTTT
CASSFTSGGSVAGNTIYF
>many|TRBV4-3|.|TRBJ1-4
TGCGCCAGCAGCCAAGACAGAGCAACTAATGAAAAACTGTTTTTT
CASSQDRATNEKLFF
>.|TRBV27|TRBD1|TRBJ1-5
TGTGCCAGCAGTGCGGACAGGGTGGGCAATCAGCCCCAGCATTTT
CASSADRVGNQPQHF
>few|TRBV14|.|TRBJ1-2
TGTGCCAGCAGCCAAGGGGCGGTAGACTACACCTTC
CASSQGAVDYTF
>few|TRBV20-1|.|TRBJ2-4
TGCAGTGCTAGTTCGGGGGAGATAGCCAAAAACATTCAGTACTTC
CSASSGEIAKNIQYF
>many|TRBV4-3|.|TRBJ2-1
TGCGCCAGCAGCCAAGTCTTCCCAGGCTACAATGAGCAGTTCTTC
CASSQVFPGYNEQFF
>many|TRBV28|TRBD2|TRBJ2-5
TGTGCCAGCAGGCGGGAGAACCAAGAGACCCAGTACTTC
CASRRENQETQYF
>.|TRBV27|TRBD1|TRBJ2-7
TGTGCCAGCAGTTCTTCACAGGGGTTCGGCGACGAGCAGTACTTC
CASSSSQGFGDEQYF
>many|TRBV5-1|.|TRBJ2-3
TGCGCCAGCAGCTCAACGACAGCAGATACGCAGTATTTT
CASSSTTADTQYF
>few|TRBV4-3|.|TRBJ1-1
TGCGCCAGCAGCGTCAGTTTCGGAGGGAACACTGAAGCTTTCTTT
CASSVSFGGNTEAFF
>many|TRBV12-3/TRBV12-4|TRBD2|TRBJ2-1
TGTGCCAGCAGTTTTTGGAGCGGGGGAGGCAATGAGCAGTTCTTC
CASSFWSGGGNEQFF
>.|TRBV19|.|TRBJ2-1
TGTGCCAGTAGTATAGCGGATCCAAGCTCCTACAATGAGCAGTTCTTC
CASSIADPSSYNEQFF
>.|TRBV13|.|TRBJ2-3
TGTGCCAGCAGCTTACCGGGGGAAACAGATACGCAGTATTTT
CASSLPGETDTQYF
>many|TRBV7-6|.|TRBJ1-1
TGTGCCAGCAGCTCCGGATCGGACACTGAAGCTTTCTTT
CASSSGSDTEAFF
>few|TRBV4-2|.|TRBJ2-7
TGTGCCAGCAGCCAAGTTTGGGGGGCATCCTACGAGCAGTACTTC
CASSQVWGASYEQYF
>many|TRBV5-1|.|TRBJ2-3
TGCGCCAGCAGCTTGGCCGATACGCAGTATTTT
CASSLADTQYF
>.|TRBV28|TRBD2|TRBJ2-1
TGTGCCAGCAGTTTCGGGCTAGCGGGGCCGAATGAGCAGTTCTTC
CASSFGLAGPNEQFF
>few|TRBV28|TRBD2|TRBJ2-3
TGTGCCAGCAGTTTATATGGGGGGGGCACAGATACGCAGTATTTT
CASSLYGGGTDTQYF
>many|TRBV6-4|TRBD1|TRBJ2-3
TGTGCCAGCAGTGACGGGACAGGGGGCGCAGATACGCAGTATTTT
CASSDGTGGADTQYF
>.|TRBV7-6|.|TRBJ2-2
TGTGCCAGCAGCTCGGATGGGGCCGGGGAGCTGTTTTTT
CASSSDGAGELFF
>few|TRBV5-6|.|TRBJ2-3
TGTGCCAGCAGCTTGTATTCGGGTACGCAGTATTTT
CASSLYSGTQYF
>few|TRBV5-1|TRBD2|TRBJ2-2
TGCGCCAGCAGCTCAGATCCTAGCGGGGGCCTGAACACCGGGGAGCTGTTTTTT
CASSSDPSGGLNTGELFF